The subject of this entry is one T cell receptor beta chain. The antigen is undetermined. The sample is drawn from a study of blood T cells in healthy people across ages. Study-wide results and limits: A strong correlation between TCR beta diversity and naive T cell percentage was seen.

CDR1 is KGHSH, CDR2 LQKENI, per germline. The CDR3 extends over 18 amino acids. Trimming cost V 1 base and J 0 bases; bases outside gene matches: 7. The second PCR ran about 6 to 11 cycles with a sample-barcoded 5' primer and J-beta primers. TCRdb called the 5' RACE reads again in MiXCR, with one record for every CDR3 protein. The sample lists hundreds of thousands of distinct CDR3 sequences; 25% to 35% were seen once. The TCR sequence derives from a woman older than 75 in good health. J is TRBJ2-1 and V is TRBV18; 9 bases align to TRBD2. Sequenced material: blood. As DNA, the CDR3 is TGTGCCAGCTCACCACTTTCTAGCGGGGTGAGCTCCTACAATGAGCAGTTCTTC. It yields the protein CASSPLSSGVSSYNEQFF.